The 29 T cell receptor beta chains below all came from one sample that was sequenced in a study of T cells expressing NK-cell markers. TCRdb re-called the 5' RACE reads and gives one entry per CDR3 protein, without DNA. The table lists roughly 390,000 distinct CDR3 sequences. The sample taken for sequencing was blood T cells: a sorted CD56 or NKG2C T cell subset, CD4+ or CD8+ T cells, or bulk PBMC T cells (not recorded which). These receptors all come from a man between 18 and 69 years old in good health.

The chain joins TRBV12-3 or TRBV12-4 to TRBJ2-7; TCRdb's D call of TRBD1 is untestable without DNA. The CDR3 loop spans 16 amino acids. This CDR3 reads CASSFSAGGGSYEQYF.

The rearrangement links TRBV5-6 to TRBJ1-5; TCRdb's assignment of TRBD1 cannot be checked, as there is no DNA. Germline assignment: CDR1 SGHDT and CDR2 YYEEEE. There are 15 residues in the CDR3. The CDR3 reads CASSLYDRSFQPQHF.

CDR3 residues: CSARTGVGHTDTQYF. V and J are TRBV20-1 and TRBJ2-3; TCRdb proposes TRBD1, but this gene call is untestable without DNA. CDR3 length: 15 residues. Germline CDR1 is DFQATT and CDR2 is SNEGSKA (reference sequence).

V and J are TRBV12-3 or TRBV12-4 and TRBJ2-5; TCRdb names TRBD1, which stays unverified in the absence of DNA. This CDR3 is built from 15 residues. The CDR3 region is CASSEGTGGKETQYF.

This chain joins TRBV30 and TRBJ1-5; the D call of TRBD1 rests on TCRdb alone, since no DNA is present to check it. The CDR3 has 18 residues. Per the germline V gene, CDR1 is GTSNPN and CDR2 is SVGIG (reference sequence). CDR3: CAWSGPGGIVDPNQPQHF.

This rearrangement joins TRBV10-3 to TRBJ2-1; with no DNA, the TCRdb D assignment of TRBD2 cannot be verified. Germline V lookup: CDR1 ENHRY, CDR2 SYGVKD. The CDR3 runs to 16 residues. The CDR3 here is CAISGPAGGPYNEQFF.

V is TRBV11-3 and J is TRBJ2-3; the TCRdb D gene call, TRBD1, has no DNA to confirm it. The CDR3 runs to 14 residues. CDR1 and CDR2 from the germline V gene are SGHNT and YENEEA. CDR3 protein: CASKLEGAKDTQYF.

The genes are TRBV15 and TRBJ1-5; absent DNA, TCRdb's TRBD1 call cannot be checked. The CDR3 totals 12 residues. Germline CDR1 reads LNHNV; CDR2 reads YYDKDF (reference sequence). CDR3 in amino acids: CATSRTGGYQHF.

CDR3 region: CAIGLAGGNEQFF. V gene TRBV6-6 combines with J gene TRBJ2-1; checking the TCRdb D call of TRBD2 is not possible without DNA. The CDR3 extends over 13 amino acids. Germline V gene data show CDR1 as MNHNY and CDR2 as SVGAGI (reference sequence).

The chain uses TRBV12-3 or TRBV12-4 and TRBJ2-4; TCRdb picks TRBD2, but there is no DNA to check that call. CDR3 size: 17 residues. CDR3 sequence reads: CASSFGLAGGRRNIQYF.

The genes are TRBV6-5 and TRBJ1-1. Per the germline V gene, CDR1 is MNHEY and CDR2 is SVGAGI. There are 11 residues in the CDR3. CDR3 region: CASRWATEAFF.

The chain employs TRBV7-9 and TRBJ2-5; TCRdb reports TRBD2, a call that lacks DNA to check it against. Germline V gene lookup returns CDR1 SEHNR and CDR2 FQNEAQ (reference sequence). This CDR3 is built from 16 residues. CDR3 sequence: CASSSKRGVSQETQYF. The variable domain in full, with the rest retrieved from reference TRBV7-9 and TRBJ2-5, is DTGVSQNPRHKITKRGQNVTFRCDPISEHNRLYWYRQTLGQGPEFLTYFQNEAQLEKSRLLSDRFSAERPKGSFSTLEIQRTEQGDSAMYLCASSSKRGVSQETQYFGPGTRLLVL.

The rearrangement joins TRBV6-1 to TRBJ2-3; the TRBD1 assignment by TCRdb is unverifiable without DNA. The germline V gene encodes CDR1 MNHNS and CDR2 SASEGT. This CDR3 comprises 16 residues. CDR3 amino acids: CASSVRGRYGADTQYF.

The gene calls are TRBV7-2 and TRBJ2-5; TCRdb returns TRBD1, unconfirmable since there is no DNA. Germline V gene sequence: CDR1 SGHTA, CDR2 FQGNSA. The CDR3 loop spans 16 amino acids. The CDR3 sequence is CASSTKRGGGQETQYF.

The rearrangement joins TRBV28 to TRBJ2-3; TCRdb reports TRBD1, a call that lacks DNA to check it against. The germline gives CDR1 MDHEN, CDR2 SYDVKM. The CDR3 runs 14 residues. This CDR3 reads CASRRRGVTDTQYF.

The CDR3 protein is CASSLSGAGNEQFF. The genes are TRBV7-3 and TRBJ2-1; there is no DNA to check the TCRdb D call of TRBD2. The germline gives CDR1 SGHTA, CDR2 FQGTGA. This CDR3 spans 14 amino acids.

The chain is built from TRBV29-1 and TRBJ2-3. CDR1 is SQVTM and CDR2 is ANQGSEA in the germline V gene. The CDR3 consists of 15 residues. CDR3 residues: CSVEFDRLSTDTQYF.

The chain uses TRBV7-2 and TRBJ2-5; TCRdb's D gene call, TRBD1, goes unchecked for lack of DNA. Germline CDR1 reads SGHTA; CDR2 reads FQGNSA. The CDR3 extends over 14 amino acids. This chain's CDR3 is CASRPGGAVETQYF.

V is TRBV7-9 and J is TRBJ2-1; TCRdb's D gene call, TRBD2, goes unchecked for lack of DNA. CDR3 size: 13 residues. Germline-derived CDR1 and CDR2 are SEHNR and FQNEAQ (reference sequence). CDR3 residues: CASSGLSSGEQFF.

The chain couples TRBV3-1 to TRBJ2-1; TCRdb reports TRBD2, a call that lacks DNA to check it against. Germline values: CDR1 LGHDT, CDR2 YNNKEL (reference sequence). The CDR3 has 15 amino acids. This chain's CDR3 is CASSRLAGALGGQFF.

The rearrangement joins TRBV12-3 or TRBV12-4 to TRBJ2-1; TCRdb picks TRBD1, but there is no DNA to check that call. The CDR3 covers 18 residues. The CDR3 sequence: CASSFRRRGPSSYNEQFF.

The chain carries TRBV7-9 and TRBJ1-1. This CDR3 spans 12 amino acids. Germline CDR1 is SEHNR and CDR2 is FQNEAQ (reference sequence). CDR3 sequence reads: CASNSGGTEAFF.

The chain links TRBV20-1 to TRBJ1-5; there is no DNA to check the TCRdb D call of TRBD1. The CDR3 has 13 amino acids. Germline CDR1 DFQATT, CDR2 SNEGSKA (reference sequence). This CDR3 reads CSARDRGLRPQHF.

This chain links TRBV3-1 with TRBJ1-1. This CDR3 spans 15 amino acids. The germline CDR1 and CDR2 sequences are LGHDT and YNNKEL (reference sequence). This CDR3 reads CASSRESTVRAEAFF.

The CDR3 is CASSVRDRGRQYF. The chain joins TRBV5-4 to TRBJ2-7; TCRdb proposes TRBD1, but this gene call is untestable without DNA. Germline V CDR1 and CDR2: SGHNT, YYREEE (reference sequence). The CDR3 extends over 13 amino acids.

The chain is built from TRBV14 and TRBJ2-1; TCRdb proposes TRBD2, but this gene call is untestable without DNA. The CDR3 totals 17 residues. In germline, CDR1 is SGHDN, CDR2 FVKESK. CDR3 loop: CASSHASGGVTYNEQFF.

V gene TRBV6-5 combines with J gene TRBJ2-5; TCRdb selects TRBD1, and the lack of DNA leaves this call unchecked. Germline CDR1 is MNHEY and CDR2 is SVGAGI. This CDR3 is built from 16 residues. CDR3 residues: CASSYARGGPQETQYF.

The chain employs TRBV20-1 and TRBJ1-5; TCRdb's D call of TRBD1 is untestable without DNA. The CDR3 sequence is 12 residues long. Germline lookup yields CDR1 DFQATT and CDR2 SNEGSKA (reference sequence). CDR3 residues: CSAEARGRPQHF.

The genes are TRBV5-4 and TRBJ2-5; TCRdb outputs TRBD1, but without DNA this stays unchecked. This CDR3 contains 13 residues. Germline V lookup: CDR1 SGHNT, CDR2 YYREEE (reference sequence). This CDR3 reads CASSTPGGETQYF.